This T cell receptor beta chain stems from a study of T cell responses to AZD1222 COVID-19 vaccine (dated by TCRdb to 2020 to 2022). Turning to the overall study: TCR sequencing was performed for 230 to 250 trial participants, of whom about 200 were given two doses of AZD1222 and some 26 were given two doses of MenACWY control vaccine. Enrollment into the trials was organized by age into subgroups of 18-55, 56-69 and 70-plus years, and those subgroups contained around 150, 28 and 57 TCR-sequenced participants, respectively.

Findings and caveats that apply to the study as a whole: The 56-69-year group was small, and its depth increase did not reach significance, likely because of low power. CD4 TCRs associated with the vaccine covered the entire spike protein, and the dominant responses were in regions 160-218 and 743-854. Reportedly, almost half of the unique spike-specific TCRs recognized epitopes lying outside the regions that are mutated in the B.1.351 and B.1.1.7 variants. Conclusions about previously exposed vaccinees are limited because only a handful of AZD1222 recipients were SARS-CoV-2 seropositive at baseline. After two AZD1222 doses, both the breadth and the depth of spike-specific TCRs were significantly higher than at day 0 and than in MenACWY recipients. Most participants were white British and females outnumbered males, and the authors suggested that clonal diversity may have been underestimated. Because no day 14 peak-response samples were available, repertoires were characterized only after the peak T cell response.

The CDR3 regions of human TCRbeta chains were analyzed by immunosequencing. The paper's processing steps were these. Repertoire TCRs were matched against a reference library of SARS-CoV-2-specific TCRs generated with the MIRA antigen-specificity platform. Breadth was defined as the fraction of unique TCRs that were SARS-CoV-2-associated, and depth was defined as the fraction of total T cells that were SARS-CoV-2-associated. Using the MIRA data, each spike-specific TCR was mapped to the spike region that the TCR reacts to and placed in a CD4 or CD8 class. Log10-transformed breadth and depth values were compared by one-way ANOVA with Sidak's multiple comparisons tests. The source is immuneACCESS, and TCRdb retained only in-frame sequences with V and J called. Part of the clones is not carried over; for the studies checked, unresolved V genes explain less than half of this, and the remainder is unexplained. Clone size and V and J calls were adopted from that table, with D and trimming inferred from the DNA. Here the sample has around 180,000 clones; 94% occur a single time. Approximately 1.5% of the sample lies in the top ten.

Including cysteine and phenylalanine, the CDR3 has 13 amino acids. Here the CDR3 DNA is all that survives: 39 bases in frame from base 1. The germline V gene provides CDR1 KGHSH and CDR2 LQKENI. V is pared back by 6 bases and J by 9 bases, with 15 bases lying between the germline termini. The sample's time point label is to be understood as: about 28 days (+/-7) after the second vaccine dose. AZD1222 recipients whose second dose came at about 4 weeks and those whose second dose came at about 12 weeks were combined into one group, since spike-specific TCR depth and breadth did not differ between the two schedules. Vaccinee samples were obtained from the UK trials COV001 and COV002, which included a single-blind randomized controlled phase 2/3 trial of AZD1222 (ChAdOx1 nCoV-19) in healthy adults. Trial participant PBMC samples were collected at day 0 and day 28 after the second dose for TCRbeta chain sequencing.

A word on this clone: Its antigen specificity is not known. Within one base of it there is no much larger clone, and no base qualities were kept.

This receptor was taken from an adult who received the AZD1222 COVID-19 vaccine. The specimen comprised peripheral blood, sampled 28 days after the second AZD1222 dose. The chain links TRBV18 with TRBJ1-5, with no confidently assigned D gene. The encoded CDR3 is CASSLTIWGPQHF. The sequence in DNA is TGTGCCAGCTCTCTCACTATATGGGGGCCCCAGCATTTT.